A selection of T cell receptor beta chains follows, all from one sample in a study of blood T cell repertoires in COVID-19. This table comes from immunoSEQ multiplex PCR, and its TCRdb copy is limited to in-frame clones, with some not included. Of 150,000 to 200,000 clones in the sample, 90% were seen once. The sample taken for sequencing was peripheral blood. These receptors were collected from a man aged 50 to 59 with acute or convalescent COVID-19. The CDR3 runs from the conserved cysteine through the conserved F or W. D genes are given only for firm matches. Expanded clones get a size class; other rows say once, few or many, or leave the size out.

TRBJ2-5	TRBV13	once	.	CASSLLTGVGETQYF
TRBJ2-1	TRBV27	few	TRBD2	CASRAGGVTNEQFF
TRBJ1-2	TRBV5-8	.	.	CASSLWAGYGYTF
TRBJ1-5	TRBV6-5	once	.	CASSYGVGEPQHF
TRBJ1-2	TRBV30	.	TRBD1	CAWSGGQSNYGYTF
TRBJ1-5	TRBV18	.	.	CASCAIGNQPQHF
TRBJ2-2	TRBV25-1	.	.	CASSVWGPSGELFF
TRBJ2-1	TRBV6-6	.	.	CASSYVSDEQFF
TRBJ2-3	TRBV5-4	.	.	CASSLEPGISTDTQYF
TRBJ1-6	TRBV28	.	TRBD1	CASSSGQVNSPLHF
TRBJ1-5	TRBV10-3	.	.	CAITPGYSNQPQHF
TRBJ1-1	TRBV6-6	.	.	CASSAQVGTEAFF
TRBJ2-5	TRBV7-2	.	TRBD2	CASSLGTSGLWGETQYF
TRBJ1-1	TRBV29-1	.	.	CSVARATEAFF
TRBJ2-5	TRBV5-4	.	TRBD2	CASSLGSAGAETQYF
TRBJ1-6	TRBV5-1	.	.	CASSLTGNNSPLHF
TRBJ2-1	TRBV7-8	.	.	CASSLAIRETYNEQFF
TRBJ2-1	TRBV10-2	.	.	CASSVAPRAKSLGEQFF
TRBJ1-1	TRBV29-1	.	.	CSVSRDITDTEAFF
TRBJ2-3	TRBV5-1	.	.	CASSRDSNHRDQATDTQYF
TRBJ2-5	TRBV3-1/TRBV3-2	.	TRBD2	CASSQEPAGAMKETQYF
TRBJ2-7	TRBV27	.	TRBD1	CASSLSGQGSFRQYF
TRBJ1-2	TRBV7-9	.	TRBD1	CASSLGQGGGYTF
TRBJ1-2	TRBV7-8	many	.	CASSLFQGRNYYGYTF
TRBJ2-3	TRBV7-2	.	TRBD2	CASSRRLAADTQYF
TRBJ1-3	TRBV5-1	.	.	CASSLVGGPSGNTIYF
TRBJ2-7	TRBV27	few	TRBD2	CASSLSLAGGEQYF
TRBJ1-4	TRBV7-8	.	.	CASSLTAENEKLFF
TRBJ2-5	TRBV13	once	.	CASSWTNKETQYF
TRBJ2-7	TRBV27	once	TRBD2	CASSLPPLASGRHGREQYF
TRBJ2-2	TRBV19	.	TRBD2	CASSGLAVNTGELFF
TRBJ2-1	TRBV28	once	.	CASSLLGLASVNEQFF
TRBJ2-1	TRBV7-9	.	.	CASSLWTRHEQFF
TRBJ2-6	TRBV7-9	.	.	CASTSRDIPSSGANVLTF